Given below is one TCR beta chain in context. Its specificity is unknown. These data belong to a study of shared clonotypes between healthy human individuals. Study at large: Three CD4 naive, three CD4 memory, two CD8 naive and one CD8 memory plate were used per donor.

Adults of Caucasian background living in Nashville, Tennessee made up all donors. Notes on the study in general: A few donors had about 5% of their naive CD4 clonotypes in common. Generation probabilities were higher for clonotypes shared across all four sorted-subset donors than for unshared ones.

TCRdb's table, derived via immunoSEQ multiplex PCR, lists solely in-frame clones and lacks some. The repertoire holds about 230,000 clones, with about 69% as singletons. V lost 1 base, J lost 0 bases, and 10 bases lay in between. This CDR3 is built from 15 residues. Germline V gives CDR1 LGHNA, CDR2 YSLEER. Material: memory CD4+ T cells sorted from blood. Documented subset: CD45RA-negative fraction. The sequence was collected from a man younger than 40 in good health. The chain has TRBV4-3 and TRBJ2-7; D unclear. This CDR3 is CASSQGLSSSYEQYF. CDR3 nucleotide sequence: TGCGCCAGCAGCCAAGGTCTTTCCAGCTCCTACGAGCAGTACTTC.